These T cell receptor beta chains were read from a single sample in a study of glioma-infiltrating T cells. Via MiXCR, TCRdb re-called the multiplex PCR reads, giving one row per CDR3 protein. The data contain 100,000 to 150,000 distinct CDR3 sequences, around 23% of them singletons. Source material: glioma tissue, nonneoplastic brain tissue, or PBMCs (not recorded which). The source is a human donor with low-grade glioma or glioblastoma, undergoing nonglioma brain surgery, or in good health (not recorded which). CDR3s include the opening cysteine and the closing phenylalanine or tryptophan. A D gene is named only where the DNA matches it firmly. Size is stated for part of the rows, as once, few or many counts, or as a class when the clone is expanded.

TRBJ2-1,TRBD2,TRBV10-3,NA,CAIRRWSASGNYSYNEQFF,TGTGCCATCAGGAGGTGGTCAGCTAGCGGAAATTACTCCTACAATGAGCAGTTCTTC
TRBJ2-1,NA,TRBV28,many,CASSLYLHGGGNNEQFF,TGTGCCAGCAGTTTATATTTGCACGGAGGGGGAAACAATGAGCAGTTCTTC
TRBJ2-1,NA,TRBV12-3/TRBV12-4,many,CASSFGSGVIINSYNEQFF,TGTGCCAGCAGTTTCGGGAGCGGCGTCATTATAAACTCCTACAATGAGCAGTTCTTC
TRBJ2-3,NA,TRBV28,many,CASSLSSSAGTQYF,TGTGCCAGCAGTTTATCCTCTAGCGCCGGTACGCAGTATTTT
TRBJ1-2,NA,TRBV5-5,NA,CASSLRQGNGYTF,TGTGCCAGCAGCTTGAGGCAGGGGAACGGCTACACCTTC
TRBJ1-2,TRBD1,TRBV30,NA,CAWSLRGRESVRGYTF,TGTGCCTGGAGCTTAAGGGGGCGCGAGAGCGTACGCGGCTACACCTTC
TRBJ2-3,NA,TRBV6-1,NA,CASSEGQDTDTQYF,TGTGCCAGCAGCGAAGGACAAGACACAGATACGCAGTATTTT
TRBJ2-7,NA,TRBV5-5,NA,CASRLAQGRPYEQYF,TGTGCCAGCCGCTTGGCTCAGGGCCGCCCCTACGAGCAGTACTTC
TRBJ2-7,NA,TRBV12-3/TRBV12-4,many,CASRGSGNSYEQYF,TGTGCCAGCAGGGGTTCGGGCAACTCCTACGAGCAGTACTTC
TRBJ2-7,NA,TRBV7-2,many,CASSLVYEQYF,TGTGCCAGCAGCTTAGTTTATGAGCAGTACTTC
TRBJ2-7,NA,TRBV7-2,many,CASSLGLDYEQYF,TGTGCCAGCAGCTTAGGGCTAGACTACGAGCAGTACTTC
TRBJ2-7,NA,TRBV2,many,CASSGQQYEQYF,TGTGCCAGCAGTGGACAACAATACGAGCAGTACTTC
TRBJ2-2,TRBD1,TRBV7-2,NA,CASSPRQGRTGELFF,TGTGCCAGCAGCCCACGACAGGGACGCACCGGGGAGCTGTTTTTT
TRBJ1-1,TRBD1,TRBV7-2,many,CASSSRQGSSTEAFF,TGTGCCAGCAGCTCCAGACAGGGGTCCTCCACTGAAGCTTTCTTT
TRBJ2-6,NA,TRBV12-3/TRBV12-4,many,CASSVGFGANVLTF,TGTGCCAGCAGTGTCGGGTTTGGGGCCAACGTCCTGACTTTC